These T cell receptor beta chains were read from a single sample in a study of T-cell memory formation after mild COVID-19. MiXCR, applied by TCRdb to the 5' RACE reads, yields one record per CDR3 protein. The sample lists approximately 290,000 distinct CDR3 sequences, roughly a fifth occurring once. The sample comprised PBMCs or a T cell subset sorted from them (not recorded which). The receptors stem from a man in his late teens or twenties who had mild COVID-19 (a few samples of this study predate the infection). Cell type and time point are not known. The CDR3 runs from the conserved cysteine through the conserved F or W. D genes are given only for firm matches. Clone size is not always given. Where it is, it says once, few, many or a class for expanded clones.

abundance: -
j_gene: TRBJ2-7
len: 14
d_gene: -
v_gene: TRBV29-1
CDR3aa: CSVEDGQALYEQYF
CDR3nt: TGCAGCGTTGAAGATGGGCAGGCTCTCTACGAGCAGTACTTC

abundance: few
j_gene: TRBJ1-2
len: 14
d_gene: -
v_gene: TRBV9
CDR3aa: CASSVGSANYGYTF
CDR3nt: TGTGCCAGCAGCGTAGGTAGCGCTAACTATGGCTACACCTTC

abundance: few
j_gene: TRBJ2-3
len: 14
d_gene: -
v_gene: TRBV5-1
CDR3aa: CASSLSPDTDTQYF
CDR3nt: TGCGCCAGCAGCTTGTCGCCGGACACAGATACGCAGTATTTT

abundance: -
j_gene: TRBJ1-2
len: 16
d_gene: -
v_gene: TRBV5-5
CDR3aa: CASSYKWGETTYGYTF
CDR3nt: TGTGCCAGCAGCTATAAGTGGGGGGAAACGACCTATGGCTACACCTTC

abundance: few
j_gene: TRBJ1-5
len: 15
d_gene: -
v_gene: TRBV19
CDR3aa: CASSISSGGRQPQHF
CDR3nt: TGTGCCAGTAGTATCAGTTCGGGGGGCAGGCAGCCCCAGCATTTT

abundance: -
j_gene: TRBJ1-1
len: 17
d_gene: TRBD1
v_gene: TRBV27
CDR3aa: CASSPLGTGVSPYEAFF
CDR3nt: TGTGCCAGCAGCCCATTGGGGACAGGAGTCTCCCCATATGAAGCTTTCTTT

abundance: -
j_gene: TRBJ2-3
len: 10
d_gene: -
v_gene: TRBV20-1
CDR3aa: CSARGSDWYF
CDR3nt: TGCAGTGCTAGAGGGTCCGATTGGTATTTT

abundance: few
j_gene: TRBJ2-3
len: 13
d_gene: -
v_gene: TRBV18
CDR3aa: CASSAPGTDTQYF
CDR3nt: TGTGCCAGCTCAGCTCCCGGAACAGATACGCAGTATTTT

abundance: -
j_gene: TRBJ1-6
len: 14
d_gene: TRBD1
v_gene: TRBV5-6
CDR3aa: CASSLDRGLSPLHF
CDR3nt: TGTGCCAGCAGCCTGGACAGGGGGCTTTCACCCCTCCACTTT

abundance: few
j_gene: TRBJ2-1
len: 15
d_gene: TRBD1
v_gene: TRBV7-2
CDR3aa: CASSPSGQTYNEQFF
CDR3nt: TGTGCCAGCAGCCCCTCGGGACAGACCTACAATGAGCAGTTCTTC

abundance: few
j_gene: TRBJ2-1
len: 15
d_gene: TRBD1
v_gene: TRBV12-3/TRBV12-4
CDR3aa: CASSLYGTGDNEQFF
CDR3nt: TGTGCCAGCAGTTTATATGGGACAGGAGACAATGAGCAGTTCTTC

abundance: -
j_gene: TRBJ2-1
len: 15
d_gene: -
v_gene: TRBV7-3
CDR3aa: CASSSGLSSYNEQFF
CDR3nt: TGTGCCAGCAGCTCCGGACTGAGCTCCTACAATGAGCAGTTCTTC